These T cell receptor beta chains were read from a single sample in a study of blood T cell dynamics during melanoma immunotherapy. TCRdb's copy holds only in-frame clones and misses some; the assay was immunoSEQ multiplex PCR. The data contain about 11,000 clones, roughly 83% of them singletons. The input for sequencing was blood, taken from a patient treated with checkpoint blockade. Receptors were obtained from a human donor with melanoma. The CDR3 runs from the conserved cysteine through the conserved F or W. A D gene is named only where the DNA matches it firmly. Clone size is not always given. Where it is, it says once, few, many or a class for expanded clones.

V gene: TRBV4-3; clone size: few; D gene: -; J gene: TRBJ1-2; CDR3 DNA: TGCGCCAGCAGCCAAGAATCCCCAGCCTATGGCTACACCTTC; CDR3 protein: CASSQESPAYGYTF
V gene: TRBV5-1; clone size: -; D gene: -; J gene: TRBJ1-5; CDR3 DNA: TGCGCCAGCTCCCGTGGGGATAGCAATCAGCCCCAGCATTTT; CDR3 protein: CASSRGDSNQPQHF
V gene: TRBV30; clone size: once; D gene: -; J gene: TRBJ1-3; CDR3 DNA: TGTGCCTTTTCTCCCGCCAACACCATATATTTT; CDR3 protein: CAFSPANTIYF
V gene: TRBV28; clone size: -; D gene: -; J gene: TRBJ2-7; CDR3 DNA: TGTGCCAGCAGACCCTATCACAGGGTTGAGGGCGAGCAGTACTTC; CDR3 protein: CASRPYHRVEGEQYF
V gene: TRBV14; clone size: -; D gene: TRBD2; J gene: TRBJ2-1; CDR3 DNA: TGTGCCAGCAAAGCGGGGGGGATATACAATGAGCAGTTCTTC; CDR3 protein: CASKAGGIYNEQFF
V gene: TRBV28; clone size: -; D gene: -; J gene: TRBJ1-6; CDR3 DNA: TGTGCCAGCAGTTCCATAACAGCGTATAATTCACCCCTCCACTTT; CDR3 protein: CASSSITAYNSPLHF
V gene: TRBV30; clone size: few; D gene: -; J gene: TRBJ1-4; CDR3 DNA: TGTGCCTGGAAGGGCAATCAAGAAAAACTGTTTTTT; CDR3 protein: CAWKGNQEKLFF
V gene: TRBV11-3; clone size: -; D gene: -; J gene: TRBJ2-3; CDR3 DNA: TGTGCCAGCAGCTTAGGGCTAGCAACAGATACGCAGTATTTT; CDR3 protein: CASSLGLATDTQYF
V gene: TRBV6-1; clone size: few; D gene: -; J gene: TRBJ1-1; CDR3 DNA: TGTGCCAGCAGTGAAGGAGGGGGGTATGAAGCTTTCTTT; CDR3 protein: CASSEGGGYEAFF
V gene: TRBV6-5; clone size: -; D gene: TRBD1; J gene: TRBJ1-6; CDR3 DNA: TGTGCCAGCAGTTACGGACAGGGGGACGGTTCACCCCTCCACTTT; CDR3 protein: CASSYGQGDGSPLHF
V gene: TRBV19; clone size: -; D gene: -; J gene: TRBJ1-3; CDR3 DNA: TGTGCCAGTAGCGGACAGTCGAGCTCTGGAAACACCATATATTTT; CDR3 protein: CASSGQSSSGNTIYF
V gene: TRBV4-2; clone size: -; D gene: -; J gene: TRBJ1-5; CDR3 DNA: TGTGCCAGCAGCCAAGACGGGAATCAGCCCCAGCATTTT; CDR3 protein: CASSQDGNQPQHF
V gene: TRBV9; clone size: -; D gene: -; J gene: TRBJ1-3; CDR3 DNA: TGTGCCAGCAGCGAAGACTCTGGAAACACCATATATTTT; CDR3 protein: CASSEDSGNTIYF
V gene: TRBV11-1; clone size: -; D gene: TRBD2; J gene: TRBJ2-3; CDR3 DNA: TGTGCCAGCAGCCTTCACCAAGCGGGGGTCGGAGATACGCAGTATTTT; CDR3 protein: CASSLHQAGVGDTQYF
V gene: TRBV6-5; clone size: -; D gene: -; J gene: TRBJ1-1; CDR3 DNA: TGTGCCAGCAGTTCTTACGAGGGGGGTGAAGCTTTCTTT; CDR3 protein: CASSSYEGGEAFF
V gene: TRBV19; clone size: -; D gene: TRBD2; J gene: TRBJ2-5; CDR3 DNA: TGTGCCAGTAGTATAGGCCTAGCGGTTAAAGAGACCCAGTACTTC; CDR3 protein: CASSIGLAVKETQYF
V gene: TRBV9; clone size: once; D gene: -; J gene: TRBJ1-3; CDR3 DNA: TGTGCCAGCAGCGTGGGGGGGAATGCGCACTCTGGAAACACCATATATTTT; CDR3 protein: CASSVGGNAHSGNTIYF
V gene: TRBV7-9; clone size: -; D gene: -; J gene: TRBJ2-5; CDR3 DNA: TGTGCCAGCAGCTTAGTGGTGTTAGGCGCCGAGACCCAGTACTTC; CDR3 protein: CASSLVVLGAETQYF
V gene: TRBV28; clone size: -; D gene: -; J gene: TRBJ2-3; CDR3 DNA: TGTGCCAGCAGTTTATCGGTGGGGGAAGGGACAGATACGCAGTATTTT; CDR3 protein: CASSLSVGEGTDTQYF
V gene: TRBV29-1; clone size: -; D gene: -; J gene: TRBJ1-2; CDR3 DNA: TGCAGCGTGGCCATTGGCGGTGGCTACACCTTC; CDR3 protein: CSVAIGGGYTF
V gene: TRBV7-2; clone size: -; D gene: TRBD2; J gene: TRBJ2-3; CDR3 DNA: TGTGCCAGCAGCGCAGACGGGACTAGTCGCACAGATACGCAGTATTTT; CDR3 protein: CASSADGTSRTDTQYF
V gene: TRBV6-5; clone size: -; D gene: TRBD2; J gene: TRBJ2-3; CDR3 DNA: TGTGCCAGCAGTTACTCGACTAGCGGGGGGCCAGATACGCAGTATTTT; CDR3 protein: CASSYSTSGGPDTQYF
V gene: TRBV7-9; clone size: few; D gene: TRBD2; J gene: TRBJ2-7; CDR3 DNA: TGTGCCAGCAGCTCTAGCGGGGGGGCCGGCGAGCAGTACTTC; CDR3 protein: CASSSSGGAGEQYF
V gene: TRBV7-2; clone size: -; D gene: -; J gene: TRBJ2-5; CDR3 DNA: TGTGCCAGCAGCCCCTCAATGACCCAGTACTTC; CDR3 protein: CASSPSMTQYF
V gene: TRBV27; clone size: -; D gene: -; J gene: TRBJ2-7; CDR3 DNA: TGTGCCAGCAGTGCGGGACACGAGCAGTACTTC; CDR3 protein: CASSAGHEQYF
V gene: TRBV19; clone size: -; D gene: TRBD1; J gene: TRBJ2-2; CDR3 DNA: TGTGCCAGTAACCCTTCAGGGGGCGGGGAGCTGTTTTTT; CDR3 protein: CASNPSGGGELFF
V gene: TRBV25-1; clone size: -; D gene: TRBD2; J gene: TRBJ2-1; CDR3 DNA: TGTGCCAGCAGCCGACTAGCGGGGGCCGAATACACCTACAATGAGCAGTTCTTC; CDR3 protein: CASSRLAGAEYTYNEQFF
V gene: TRBV30; clone size: -; D gene: -; J gene: TRBJ1-5; CDR3 DNA: TGTGCCTGGAGTGTACTGGGCGGTAGCAATCAGCCCCAGCATTTT; CDR3 protein: CAWSVLGGSNQPQHF
V gene: TRBV5-1; clone size: -; D gene: -; J gene: TRBJ2-3; CDR3 DNA: TGCGCCAGCAGCCAATTGGACCGCGGCACAGATACGCAGTATTTT; CDR3 protein: CASSQLDRGTDTQYF
V gene: TRBV2; clone size: -; D gene: -; J gene: TRBJ2-2; CDR3 DNA: TGTGCCAGCAGAACAGATCACCGGGAGCTGTTTTTT; CDR3 protein: CASRTDHRELFF
V gene: TRBV19; clone size: few; D gene: -; J gene: TRBJ1-2; CDR3 DNA: TGTGCCAGTAGTACCAGACAGATCTATGGCTACACCTTC; CDR3 protein: CASSTRQIYGYTF
V gene: TRBV4-2; clone size: few; D gene: -; J gene: TRBJ1-6; CDR3 DNA: TGTGCCAGCAGCCAAGATGACGGGGTGGGAACCCTCCACTTT; CDR3 protein: CASSQDDGVGTLHF
V gene: TRBV11-3; clone size: -; D gene: TRBD2; J gene: TRBJ2-2; CDR3 DNA: TGTGCCAGCATCGATAGCGGGGGGGCCTTCTCGACCGGGGAGCTGTTTTTT; CDR3 protein: CASIDSGGAFSTGELFF
V gene: TRBV5-4; clone size: -; D gene: -; J gene: TRBJ2-7; CDR3 DNA: TGTGCCAGCAGCCCGGGAGCTCTCCCCGAGCAGTACTTC; CDR3 protein: CASSPGALPEQYF
V gene: TRBV30; clone size: -; D gene: TRBD2; J gene: TRBJ2-5; CDR3 DNA: TGTGCCTGGAGTGTGGGGCTAAGCGGGGGGGCGTCCGAGACCCAGTACTTC; CDR3 protein: CAWSVGLSGGASETQYF
V gene: TRBV11-2; clone size: -; D gene: TRBD2; J gene: TRBJ2-2; CDR3 DNA: TGTGCCAGCAGCTTAGATCGTTGGGGGGGTTTAAACACCGGGGAGCTGTTTTTT; CDR3 protein: CASSLDRWGGLNTGELFF
V gene: TRBV6-1; clone size: -; D gene: TRBD2; J gene: TRBJ2-1; CDR3 DNA: TGTGCCAGCAGTGAACTAGCGGGGGGGTACAATGAGCAGTTCTTC; CDR3 protein: CASSELAGGYNEQFF
V gene: TRBV25-1; clone size: once; D gene: -; J gene: TRBJ2-3; CDR3 DNA: TGTGCCAGCAGTGTTTCGGGTGGAAGCACAGATACGCAGTATTTT; CDR3 protein: CASSVSGGSTDTQYF
V gene: TRBV19; clone size: -; D gene: -; J gene: TRBJ2-3; CDR3 DNA: TGTGCCAGTAGTATTGCGTACGGCGCAGATACGCAGTATTTT; CDR3 protein: CASSIAYGADTQYF
V gene: TRBV5-1; clone size: -; D gene: -; J gene: TRBJ1-1; CDR3 DNA: TGCGCCAGCAGCTTGGTGGGGTACGCTGAAGCTTTCTTT; CDR3 protein: CASSLVGYAEAFF
V gene: TRBV5-8; clone size: -; D gene: -; J gene: TRBJ1-3; CDR3 DNA: TGTGCCAGCAGCTATGGACAGACCTTTGGAAACACCATATATTTT; CDR3 protein: CASSYGQTFGNTIYF